This T cell receptor beta chain was sequenced in a study of shared clonotypes between healthy human individuals. Study information: Each donor contributed plates that comprised three CD4 naive, three CD4 memory, two CD8 naive and one CD8 memory. General study results and limits: What naive subsets generally showed was a larger estimated richness than memory subsets showed.

Regarding this clone: Its antigen is currently unknown. Distinct nucleotide sequences in the sample also encode this CDR3.

The germline gives CDR1 SGDLS, CDR2 YYNGEE. V lost 1 base to trimming and J lost 0 bases, with 5 bases between them. This CDR3 region has 14 residues. Sequencing was at deep level. Measured with immunoSEQ multiplex PCR; TCRdb has only the in-frame clones, and not every one. The sample has some 1,600,000 clones; around 98% are singletons. This clonotype was obtained from a man younger than 40 in good health. Material: naive CD4+ T cells sorted from blood. Subset meaning: CD45RA+ positively selected. J is TRBJ2-1 and V is TRBV9; D gene uncertain. CDR3 region: CASSVQPSYNEQFF. In DNA, the CDR3 is TGTGCCAGCAGCGTACAACCCTCCTACAATGAGCAGTTCTTC.